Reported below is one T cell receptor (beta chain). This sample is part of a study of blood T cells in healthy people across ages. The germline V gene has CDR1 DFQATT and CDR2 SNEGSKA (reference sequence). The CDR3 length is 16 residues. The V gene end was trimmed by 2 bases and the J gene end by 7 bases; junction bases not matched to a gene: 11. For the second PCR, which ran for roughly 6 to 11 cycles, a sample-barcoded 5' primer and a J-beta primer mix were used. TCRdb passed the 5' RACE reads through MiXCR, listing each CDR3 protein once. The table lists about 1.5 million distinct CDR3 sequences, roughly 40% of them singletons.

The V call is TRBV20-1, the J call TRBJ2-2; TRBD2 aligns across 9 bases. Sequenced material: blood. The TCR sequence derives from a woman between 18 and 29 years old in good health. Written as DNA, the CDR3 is TGCAGTGCTAGACCCTTCGGCGGGAGGGCCTTCGGGGAGCTGTTTTTT. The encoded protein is CSARPFGGRAFGELFF.